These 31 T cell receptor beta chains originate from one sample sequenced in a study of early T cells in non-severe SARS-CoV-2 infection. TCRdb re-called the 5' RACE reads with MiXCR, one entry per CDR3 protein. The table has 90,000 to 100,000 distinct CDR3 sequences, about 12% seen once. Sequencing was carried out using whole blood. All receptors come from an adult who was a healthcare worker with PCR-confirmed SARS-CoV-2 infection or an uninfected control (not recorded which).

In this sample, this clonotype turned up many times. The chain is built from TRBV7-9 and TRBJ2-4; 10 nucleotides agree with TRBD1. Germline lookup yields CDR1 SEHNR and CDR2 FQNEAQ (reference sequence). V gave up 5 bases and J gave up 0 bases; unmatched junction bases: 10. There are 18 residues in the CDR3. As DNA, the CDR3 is TGTGCCAGCAGCCATGACAGGGGGCTCCCCACAGCCAAAAACATTCAGTACTTC. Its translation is CASSHDRGLPTAKNIQYF. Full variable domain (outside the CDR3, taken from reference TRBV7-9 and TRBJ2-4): DTGVSQNPRHKITKRGQNVTFRCDPISEHNRLYWYRQTLGQGPEFLTYFQNEAQLEKSRLLSDRFSAERPKGSFSTLEIQRTEQGDSAMYLCASSHDRGLPTAKNIQYFGAGTRLSVL.

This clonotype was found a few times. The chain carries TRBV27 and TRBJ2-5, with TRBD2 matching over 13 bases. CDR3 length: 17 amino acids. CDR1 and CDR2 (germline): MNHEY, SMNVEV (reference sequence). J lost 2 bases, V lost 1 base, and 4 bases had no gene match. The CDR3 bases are TGTGCCAGCAGTTTATTTGGGACTAGCGGGGATCAAGAGACCCAGTACTTC. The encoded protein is CASSLFGTSGDQETQYF.

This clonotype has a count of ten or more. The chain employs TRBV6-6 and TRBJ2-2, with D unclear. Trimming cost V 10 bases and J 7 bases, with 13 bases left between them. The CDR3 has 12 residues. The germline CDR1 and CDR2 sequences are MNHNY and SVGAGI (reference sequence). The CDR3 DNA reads TGTGCCATCCAGAATGGGGACGGGGAGCTGTTTTTT. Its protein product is CAIQNGDGELFF.

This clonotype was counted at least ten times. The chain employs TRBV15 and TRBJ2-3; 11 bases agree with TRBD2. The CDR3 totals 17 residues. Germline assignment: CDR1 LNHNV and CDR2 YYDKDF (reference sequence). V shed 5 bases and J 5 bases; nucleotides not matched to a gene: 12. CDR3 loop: CATSGFIAGGQGDTQYF. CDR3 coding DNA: TGTGCCACCAGCGGATTCATAGCGGGAGGGCAGGGAGATACGCAGTATTTT.

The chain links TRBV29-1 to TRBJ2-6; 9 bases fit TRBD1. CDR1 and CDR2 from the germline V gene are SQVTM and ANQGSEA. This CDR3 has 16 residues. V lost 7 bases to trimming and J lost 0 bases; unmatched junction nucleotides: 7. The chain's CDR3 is CSARTGDSSGANVLTF. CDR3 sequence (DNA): TGCAGCGCCCGGACAGGGGACAGCTCTGGGGCCAACGTCCTGACTTTC.

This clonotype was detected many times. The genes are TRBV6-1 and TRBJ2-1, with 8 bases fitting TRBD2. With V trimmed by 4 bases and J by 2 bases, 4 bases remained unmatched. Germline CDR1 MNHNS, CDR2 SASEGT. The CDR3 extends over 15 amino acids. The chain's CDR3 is CASSAGLAPYNEQFF. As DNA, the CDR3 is TGTGCCAGCAGTGCAGGACTAGCACCCTACAATGAGCAGTTCTTC.

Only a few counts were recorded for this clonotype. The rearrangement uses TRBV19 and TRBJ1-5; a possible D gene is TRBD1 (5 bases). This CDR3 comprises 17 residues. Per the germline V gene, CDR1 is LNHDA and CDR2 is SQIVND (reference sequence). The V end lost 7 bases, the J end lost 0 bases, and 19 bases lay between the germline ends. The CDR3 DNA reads TGTGCCAGTACCCCTCCCAGGGCGTATTATAGCAATCAGCCCCAGCATTTT. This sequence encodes CASTPPRAYYSNQPQHF. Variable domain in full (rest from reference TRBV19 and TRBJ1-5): DGGITQSPKYLFRKEGQNVTLSCEQNLNHDAMYWYRQDPGQGLRLIYYSQIVNDFQKGDIAEGYSVSREKKESFPLTVTSAQKNPTAFYLCASTPPRAYYSNQPQHFGDGTRLSIL.

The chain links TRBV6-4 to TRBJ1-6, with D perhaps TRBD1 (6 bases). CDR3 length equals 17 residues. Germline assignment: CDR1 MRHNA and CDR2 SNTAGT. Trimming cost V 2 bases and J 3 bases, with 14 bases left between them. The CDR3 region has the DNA TGTGCCAGCAGTGACAATGAGGGACACAGCTATAATTCACCCCTCCACTTT. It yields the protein CASSDNEGHSYNSPLHF.

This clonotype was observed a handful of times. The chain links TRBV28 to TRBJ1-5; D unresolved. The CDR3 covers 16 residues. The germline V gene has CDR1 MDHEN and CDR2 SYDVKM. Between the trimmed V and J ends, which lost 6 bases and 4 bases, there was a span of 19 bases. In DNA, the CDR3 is TGTGCCAGCAGGCGCCGTATCGGGAAAGTTAATCAGCCCCAGCATTTT. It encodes CASRRRIGKVNQPQHF.

CDR3: CASSLTDLGYTF. The CDR3, as DNA: TGTGCCAGCAGCTTGACTGACCTTGGCTACACCTTC. The V call is TRBV7-2, the J call TRBJ1-2; no definite D call. The CDR3 totals 12 residues. The germline CDR1 and CDR2 sequences are SGHTA and FQGNSA. V was shortened by 3 bases and J by 7 bases, with 9 bases between the two germline ends. The variable domain in full, completed from reference TRBV7-2 and TRBJ1-2, reads GAGVSQSPSNKVTEKGKDVELRCDPISGHTALYWYRQSLGQGLEFLIYFQGNSAPDKSGLPSDRFSAERTGGSVSTLTIQRTQQEDSAVYLCASSLTDLGYTFGSGTRLTVV.

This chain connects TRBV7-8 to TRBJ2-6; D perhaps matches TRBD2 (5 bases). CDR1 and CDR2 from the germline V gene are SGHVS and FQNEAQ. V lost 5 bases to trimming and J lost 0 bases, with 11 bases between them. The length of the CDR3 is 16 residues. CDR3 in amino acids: CASSRTGSSGANVLTF. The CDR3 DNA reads TGTGCCAGCAGCCGGACGGGAAGCTCTGGGGCCAACGTCCTGACTTTC.

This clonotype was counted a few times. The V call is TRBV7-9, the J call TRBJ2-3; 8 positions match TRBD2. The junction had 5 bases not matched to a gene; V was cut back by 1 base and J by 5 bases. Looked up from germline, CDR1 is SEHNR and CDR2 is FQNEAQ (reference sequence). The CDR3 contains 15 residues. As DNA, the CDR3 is TGTGCCAGCAGCTTAGATGCGGGGGGCCGAGATACGCAGTATTTT. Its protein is CASSLDAGGRDTQYF.

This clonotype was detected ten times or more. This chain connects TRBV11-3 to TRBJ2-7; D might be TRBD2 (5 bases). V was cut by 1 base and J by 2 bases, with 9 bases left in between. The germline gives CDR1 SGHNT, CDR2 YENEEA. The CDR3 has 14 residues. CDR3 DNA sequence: TGTGCCAGCAGCTTAGGCCCGGGAACCTACGAGCAGTACTTC. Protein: CASSLGPGTYEQYF.

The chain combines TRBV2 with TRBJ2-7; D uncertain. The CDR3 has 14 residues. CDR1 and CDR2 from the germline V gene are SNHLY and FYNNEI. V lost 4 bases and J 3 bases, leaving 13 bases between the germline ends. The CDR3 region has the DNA TGTGCCAGCAGTGCGGCCCGCGCCCTCTACGAGCAGTACTTC. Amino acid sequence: CASSAARALYEQYF.

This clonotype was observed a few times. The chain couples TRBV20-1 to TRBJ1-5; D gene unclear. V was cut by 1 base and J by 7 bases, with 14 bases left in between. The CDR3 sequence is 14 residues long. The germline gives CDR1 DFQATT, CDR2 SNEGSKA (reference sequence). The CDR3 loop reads CSARVVGYGQPQHF. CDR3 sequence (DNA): TGCAGTGCTAGAGTCGTGGGATATGGCCAGCCCCAGCATTTT.

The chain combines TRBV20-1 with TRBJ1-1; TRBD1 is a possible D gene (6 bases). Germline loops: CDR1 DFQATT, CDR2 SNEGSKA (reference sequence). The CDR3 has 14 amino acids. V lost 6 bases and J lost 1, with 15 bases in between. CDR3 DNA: TGCAGTGCACACCGGGGGCAGGGGAACACTGAAGCTTTCTTT. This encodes CSAHRGQGNTEAFF.

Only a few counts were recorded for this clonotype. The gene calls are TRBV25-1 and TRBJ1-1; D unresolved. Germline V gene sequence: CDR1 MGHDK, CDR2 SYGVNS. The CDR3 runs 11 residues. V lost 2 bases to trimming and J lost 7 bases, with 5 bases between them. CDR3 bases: TGTGCCAGCAGTGAAAAGGTTGAAGCTTTCTTT. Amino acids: CASSEKVEAFF.

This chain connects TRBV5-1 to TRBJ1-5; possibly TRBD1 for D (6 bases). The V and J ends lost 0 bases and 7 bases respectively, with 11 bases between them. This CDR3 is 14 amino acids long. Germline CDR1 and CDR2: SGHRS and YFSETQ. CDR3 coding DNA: TGCGCCAGCAGCTTGGTGGGGGGCGGACAGCCCCAGCATTTT. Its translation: CASSLVGGGQPQHF.

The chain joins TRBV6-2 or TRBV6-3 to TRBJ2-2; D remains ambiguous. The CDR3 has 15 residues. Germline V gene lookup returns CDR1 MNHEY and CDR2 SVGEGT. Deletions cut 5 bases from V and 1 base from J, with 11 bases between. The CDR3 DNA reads TGTGCCAGCAGTCGACTGATAAAGAACACCGGGGAGCTGTTTTTT. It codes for CASSRLIKNTGELFF.

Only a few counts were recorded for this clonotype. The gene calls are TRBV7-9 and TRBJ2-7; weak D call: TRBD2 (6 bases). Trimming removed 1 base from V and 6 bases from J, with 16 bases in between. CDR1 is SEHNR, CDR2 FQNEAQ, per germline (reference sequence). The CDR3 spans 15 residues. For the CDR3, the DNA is TGTGCCAGCAGCTTAGAGGACCGCCGGGGGACCGAGCAGTACTTC. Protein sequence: CASSLEDRRGTEQYF.

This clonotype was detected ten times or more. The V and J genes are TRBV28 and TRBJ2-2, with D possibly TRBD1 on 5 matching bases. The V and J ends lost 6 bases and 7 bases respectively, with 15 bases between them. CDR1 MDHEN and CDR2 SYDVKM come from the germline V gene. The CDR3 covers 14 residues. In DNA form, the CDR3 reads TGTGCCAGCAGCCCTTTAAGGACATACGGGGAGCTGTTTTTT. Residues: CASSPLRTYGELFF.

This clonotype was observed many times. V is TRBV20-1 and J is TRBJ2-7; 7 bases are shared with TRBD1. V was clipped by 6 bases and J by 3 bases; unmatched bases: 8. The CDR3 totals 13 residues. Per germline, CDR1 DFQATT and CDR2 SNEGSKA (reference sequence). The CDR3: CSAPRDRYYEQYF. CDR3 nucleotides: TGCAGTGCCCCCCGGGACAGATACTACGAGCAGTACTTC.

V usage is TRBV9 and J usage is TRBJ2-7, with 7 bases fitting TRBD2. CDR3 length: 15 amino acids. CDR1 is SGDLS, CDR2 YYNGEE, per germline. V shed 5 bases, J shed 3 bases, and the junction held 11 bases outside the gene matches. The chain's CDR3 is CASSLGDGTIYEQYF. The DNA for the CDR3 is TGTGCCAGCAGTCTTGGGGACGGGACTATCTACGAGCAGTACTTC.

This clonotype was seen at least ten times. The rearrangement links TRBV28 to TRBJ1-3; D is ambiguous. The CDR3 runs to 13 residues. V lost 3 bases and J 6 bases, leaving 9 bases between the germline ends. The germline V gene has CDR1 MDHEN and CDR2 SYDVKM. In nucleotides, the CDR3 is TGTGCCAGCAGTTTGTCGGGCGCAAACACCATATATTTT. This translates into CASSLSGANTIYF.

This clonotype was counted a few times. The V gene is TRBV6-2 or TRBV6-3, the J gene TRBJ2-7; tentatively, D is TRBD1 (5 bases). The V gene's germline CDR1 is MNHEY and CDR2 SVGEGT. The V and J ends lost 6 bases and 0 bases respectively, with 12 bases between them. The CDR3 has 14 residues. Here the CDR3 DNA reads TGTGCCAGCAGCGAGAGGACATCCTCCTACGAGCAGTACTTC. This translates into CASSERTSSYEQYF.

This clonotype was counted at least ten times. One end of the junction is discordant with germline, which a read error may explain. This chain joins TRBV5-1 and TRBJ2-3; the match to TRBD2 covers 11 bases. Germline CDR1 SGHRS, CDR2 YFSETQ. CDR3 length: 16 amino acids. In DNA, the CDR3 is TGTGCCAGCAGTTCCCGGACTAGCGGGAGCACAGATACGCAGTATTTT. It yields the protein CASSSRTSGSTDTQYF.

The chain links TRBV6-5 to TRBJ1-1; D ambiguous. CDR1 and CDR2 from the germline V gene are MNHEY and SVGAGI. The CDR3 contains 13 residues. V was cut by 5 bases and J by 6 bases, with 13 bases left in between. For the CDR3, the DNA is TGTGCCAGCAGTAGGCGCTCAGGCTCTGAAGCTTTCTTT. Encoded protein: CASSRRSGSEAFF.

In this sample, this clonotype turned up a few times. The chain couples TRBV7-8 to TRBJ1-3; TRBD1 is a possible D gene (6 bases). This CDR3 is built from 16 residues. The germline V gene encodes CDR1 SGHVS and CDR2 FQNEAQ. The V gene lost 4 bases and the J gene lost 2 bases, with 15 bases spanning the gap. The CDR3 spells CASSSLGGGAGNTIYF. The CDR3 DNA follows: TGTGCCAGCAGCTCCCTAGGGGGGGGTGCTGGAAACACCATATATTTT. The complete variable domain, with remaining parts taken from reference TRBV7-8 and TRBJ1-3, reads GAGVSQSPRYKVAKRGQDVALRCDPISGHVSLFWYQQALGQGPEFLTYFQNEAQLDKSGLPSDRFFAERPEGSVSTLKIQRTQQEDSAVYLCASSSLGGGAGNTIYFGEGSWLTVV.

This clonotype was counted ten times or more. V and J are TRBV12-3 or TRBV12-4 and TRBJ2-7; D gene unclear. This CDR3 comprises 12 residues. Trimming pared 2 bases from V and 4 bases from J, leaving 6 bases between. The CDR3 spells CASSLLPYEQYF. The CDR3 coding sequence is TGTGCCAGCAGTTTATTACCATACGAGCAGTACTTC.

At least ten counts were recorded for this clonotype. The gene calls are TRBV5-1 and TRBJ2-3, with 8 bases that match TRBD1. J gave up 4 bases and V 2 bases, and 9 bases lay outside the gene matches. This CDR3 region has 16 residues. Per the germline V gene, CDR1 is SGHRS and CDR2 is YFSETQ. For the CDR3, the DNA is TGCGCCAGCAGCTTCCGGGACAGGAGTGGAGCAGATACGCAGTATTTT. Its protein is CASSFRDRSGADTQYF.

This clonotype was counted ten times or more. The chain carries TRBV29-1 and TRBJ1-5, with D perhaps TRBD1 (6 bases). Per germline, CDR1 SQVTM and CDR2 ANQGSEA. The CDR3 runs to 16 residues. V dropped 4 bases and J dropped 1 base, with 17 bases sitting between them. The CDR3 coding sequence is TGCAGCGTTGGGGGGCCGAGGGAGGGGAGCAATCAGCCCCAGCATTTT. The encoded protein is CSVGGPREGSNQPQHF.